The 26 T cell receptor beta chains in this list originate from one sample, sequenced in a study of cytomegalovirus exposure and HLA in healthy donors. The PCR contained 60 Vbeta and 13 Jbeta primers. The data were produced by immunoSEQ multiplex PCR, yet TCRdb's version contains in-frame clones alone and is incomplete. In total, the table holds 75,000 to 90,000 clones. Sequencing input: PBMCs. Receptor source: a woman aged 55-75 years in good health and CMV-seronegative.

The chain joins TRBV7-9 to TRBJ1-2; the match to TRBD1 covers 9 bases. The CDR3 has 13 residues. Trimming removed 5 bases from V and 11 bases from J; junction bases left unmatched: 9. In germline, CDR1 is SEHNR, CDR2 FQNEAQ (reference sequence). Written as DNA, the CDR3 is TGTGCCAGCAGCCAGGATGGGACAGGGATTTACACCTTC. Its translation: CASSQDGTGIYTF.

The rearrangement uses TRBV28 and TRBJ2-4; 11 bases agree with TRBD1. Trimming cost V 4 bases and J 4 bases; bases outside gene matches: 3. Germline assignment: CDR1 MDHEN and CDR2 SYDVKM. The CDR3 loop spans 15 amino acids. The CDR3 region is CASSWGQGGKNIQYF. The DNA for the CDR3 is TGTGCCAGCAGTTGGGGACAGGGGGGTAAAAACATTCAGTACTTC.

The chain recombines TRBV19 with TRBJ1-4; TRBD1 aligns across 9 bases. After removal of 8 bases from V and 1 base from J, the junction contained 8 bases not matched to a gene. Germline CDR1 reads LNHDA; CDR2 reads SQIVND (reference sequence). The CDR3 sequence is 16 residues long. The CDR3 sequence is CASSGTGIGTNEKLFF. Here the CDR3 DNA reads TGTGCCAGTTCCGGGACAGGGATTGGAACTAATGAAAAACTGTTTTTT.

The rearrangement joins TRBV6-1 to TRBJ1-5; D is unclear. There are 14 residues in the CDR3. Deletions cut 2 bases from V and 6 bases from J, with 11 bases between. Germline V gene lookup returns CDR1 MNHNS and CDR2 SASEGT. CDR3 loop: CASSELGVTQPQHF. The CDR3 region has the DNA TGTGCCAGCAGTGAACTCGGGGTCACTCAGCCCCAGCATTTT.

This chain connects TRBV6-4 to TRBJ1-4, with D tentatively TRBD1 (6 bases). The V and J ends lost 6 bases and 7 bases respectively, with 15 bases between them. The CDR3 is 14 amino acids. Germline V gives CDR1 MRHNA, CDR2 SNTAGT. The CDR3 region is CASSHAGVGEKLFF. In DNA form, the CDR3 reads TGTGCCAGCAGCCATGCAGGGGTAGGTGAAAAACTGTTTTTT.

The chain employs TRBV18 and TRBJ2-4; 8 bases line up with TRBD1. Trimming removed 2 bases from V and 2 bases from J; junction bases left unmatched: 2. Germline V gene sequence: CDR1 KGHSH, CDR2 LQKENI. This CDR3 has 15 residues. CDR3 in DNA: TGTGCCAGCTCACCAGGACAGGGAACCAAAAACATTCAGTACTTC. Amino acids: CASSPGQGTKNIQYF.

The chain is built from TRBV5-1 and TRBJ2-7; 7 bases fit TRBD2. Germline-derived CDR1 and CDR2 are SGHRS and YFSETQ. The junction had 14 bases not matched to a gene; V was cut back by 3 bases and J by 2 bases. CDR3 length: 17 residues. CDR3 DNA: TGCGCCAGCAGCTCCAGTATGGGACGCCGGGGGGCCTACGAGCAGTACTTC. Translating gives CASSSSMGRRGAYEQYF.

The chain carries TRBV2 and TRBJ2-6, with 11 bases fitting TRBD1. The CDR3 is 19 amino acids. Germline V gene sequence: CDR1 SNHLY, CDR2 FYNNEI. After removal of 6 bases from V and 0 bases from J, the junction contained 10 bases not matched to a gene. CDR3 residues: CASRYSGQGVPSGANVLTF. The CDR3, as DNA: TGTGCCAGCAGATACTCGGGACAGGGGGTCCCCTCTGGGGCCAACGTCCTGACTTTC.

The V gene is TRBV7-3, the J gene TRBJ2-2; 7 bases are shared with TRBD1. Germline loops: CDR1 SGHTA, CDR2 FQGTGA. CDR3 length: 17 amino acids. The trim removed 5 bases at V and 0 bases at J, leaving 9 bases unmatched. DNA for the CDR3: TGTGCCAGCAGCATCCCTGGACAGGAAGCGAACACCGGGGAGCTGTTTTTT. It is translated as CASSIPGQEANTGELFF.

The chain links TRBV21-1 to TRBJ1-2; the DNA was not compared with TRBD1, the D call given in the table. TRBV21-1 is classified as a pseudogene. This CDR3 has 14 amino acids. CDR3 sequence reads: CASSKEAQIYGYTF. Written as DNA, the CDR3 is TGTGCCAGCAGCAAAGAGGCACAGATCTATGGCTACACCTTC.

J is TRBJ2-7 and V is TRBV28; the match to TRBD2 covers 9 bases. V dropped 2 bases and J dropped 3; count of bases not matched to a gene: 11. Germline assignment: CDR1 MDHEN and CDR2 SYDVKM. The CDR3 runs 17 residues. For the CDR3, the DNA is TGTGCCAGCAGTTTAGGGGAAGGGGTGCGGGAGGGCTACGAGCAGTACTTC. It is translated as CASSLGEGVREGYEQYF.

This chain joins TRBV6-1 and TRBJ2-7; TRBD1 matches at 9 bases. The V gene end was trimmed by 6 bases and the J gene end by 2 bases; junction bases not matched to a gene: 8. CDR1 is MNHNS and CDR2 is SASEGT in the germline V gene. The CDR3 is 15 residues long. The CDR3 coding sequence is TGTGCCAGCAGGCGACCGGGACAGGGCACCTACGAGCAGTACTTC. Encoded protein: CASRRPGQGTYEQYF.

CDR3 DNA sequence: TGTGCCATTACGGATGGGGACAGGGGGGTTGGAAAACTGTTTTTT. It translates to CAITDGDRGVGKLFF. V gene TRBV10-3 combines with J gene TRBJ1-4, with 11 bases fitting TRBD1. J was trimmed by 10 bases and V by 9 bases; bases with no gene match: 13. CDR3 length: 15 residues. Germline V lookup: CDR1 ENHRY, CDR2 SYGVKD.

This chain joins TRBV5-4 and TRBJ1-2, with 8 bases fitting TRBD1. CDR1 and CDR2 from the germline V gene are SGHNT and YYREEE (reference sequence). V was pared by 1 base and J by 6 bases, with 11 bases of the junction left unmatched. The CDR3 has 16 amino acids. CDR3 in DNA: TGTGCCAGCAGCTTGATATATACAGGGGGTATGGATGGCTACACCTTC. Translating it yields CASSLIYTGGMDGYTF. The full variable domain, rest sourced from reference TRBV5-4 and TRBJ1-2, is ETGVTQSPTHLIKTRGQQVTLRCSSQSGHNTVSWYQQALGQGPQFIFQYYREEENGRGNFPPRFSGLQFPNYSSELNVNALELDDSALYLCASSLIYTGGMDGYTFGSGTRLTVV.

The chain couples TRBV7-2 to TRBJ2-7; TRBD1 agrees at 9 bases. With V trimmed by 1 base and J by 2 bases, 3 bases remained unmatched. This CDR3 region has 15 residues. CDR1 and CDR2 (germline): SGHTA, FQGNSA. CDR3 sequence (DNA): TGTGCCAGCAGCTTAGGGGACAGGGATACCTACGAGCAGTACTTC. As protein: CASSLGDRDTYEQYF.

The CDR3 DNA is TGTGCCAGCAGATCCGGGACAGGGTTCACCTACGAGCAGTACTTC. It encodes CASRSGTGFTYEQYF. V usage is TRBV2 and J usage is TRBJ2-7; TRBD1 matches at 9 bases. V shed 6 bases and J 2 bases; nucleotides not matched to a gene: 8. The CDR3 covers 15 residues. The germline V gene has CDR1 SNHLY and CDR2 FYNNEI. The whole variable domain, remainder taken from reference TRBV2 and TRBJ2-7, is EPEVTQTPSHQVTQMGQEVILRCVPISNHLYFYWYRQILGQKVEFLVSFYNNEISEKSEIFDDQFSVERPDGSNFTLKIRSTKLEDSAMYFCASRSGTGFTYEQYFGPGTRLTVT.

The chain has TRBV28 and TRBJ2-7; a weak D match, TRBD2 (5 bases). V lost 3 bases, J lost 7 bases, and 13 bases lay in between. Germline V gene data show CDR1 as MDHEN and CDR2 as SYDVKM. This CDR3 comprises 13 residues. CDR3 nucleotides: TGTGCCAGCAGTTTGATCGAACGGGGTGAGCAGTACTTC. Protein: CASSLIERGEQYF.

V gene TRBV29-1 combines with J gene TRBJ2-2; 11 nucleotides agree with TRBD2. V lost 4 bases to trimming and J lost 1 base; unmatched junction nucleotides: 5. In germline, CDR1 is SQVTM, CDR2 ANQGSEA. The CDR3 loop spans 16 amino acids. The CDR3, as DNA: TGCAGCGTTGTACCCGGGACTAGCGGGAACACCGGGGAGCTGTTTTTT. This translates into CSVVPGTSGNTGELFF.

The chain combines TRBV19 with TRBJ1-2; TRBD1 matches at 10 bases. This CDR3 comprises 15 residues. The junction had 8 bases not matched to a gene; V was cut back by 5 bases and J by 5 bases. Germline V gene lookup returns CDR1 LNHDA and CDR2 SQIVND (reference sequence). This CDR3 reads CASSLGGQGGYGYTF. The CDR3 bases are TGTGCCAGTAGTCTTGGTGGACAGGGGGGATATGGCTACACCTTC.

The gene calls are TRBV18 and TRBJ2-5, with a weak D call TRBD1 (6 bases). Germline CDR1 reads KGHSH; CDR2 reads LQKENI. V lost 3 bases and J lost 5, with 7 bases in between. This CDR3 is built from 12 residues. CDR3 DNA: TGTGCCAGCTCACCCCAGGGGGAGACCCAGTACTTC. It codes for CASSPQGETQYF.

The chain is built from TRBV29-1 and TRBJ2-5; TRBD2 matches at 8 bases. Germline lookup yields CDR1 SQVTM and CDR2 ANQGSEA. Trimming removed 7 bases from V and 5 bases from J; junction bases left unmatched: 9. The CDR3 length is 13 residues. The CDR3 loop is CSAERERLETQYF. In nucleotides, the CDR3 is TGCAGCGCTGAGCGGGAGCGGTTGGAGACCCAGTACTTC.

J is TRBJ1-6 and V is TRBV7-2; 7 positions match TRBD1. Trimming took 5 bases from V and 10 from J; bases not matched to a gene: 5. This CDR3 is 13 amino acids long. Germline V lookup: CDR1 SGHTA, CDR2 FQGNSA. The DNA for the CDR3 is TGTGCCAGCAGCCCTACAGGGGCCTCACCCCTCCACTTT. It is translated as CASSPTGASPLHF.

The rearrangement uses TRBV6-1 and TRBJ1-2; no definite D call. This CDR3 contains 14 residues. Trimming removed 1 base from V and 3 bases from J, with 9 bases in between. The V gene's germline CDR1 is MNHNS and CDR2 SASEGT. The CDR3, as DNA: TGTGCCAGCAGTGAAGTCCCGGGTTACTATGGCTACACCTTC. Protein: CASSEVPGYYGYTF.

The genes are TRBV11-3 and TRBJ2-3, with 12 bases lining up with TRBD2. Germline V lookup: CDR1 SGHNT, CDR2 YENEEA. J lost 6 bases, V lost 5 bases, and 6 bases had no gene match. The CDR3 extends over 15 amino acids. CDR3 in amino acids: CASSPRLAGVDTQYF. DNA of the CDR3: TGTGCCAGCAGCCCAAGACTAGCGGGAGTTGATACGCAGTATTTT.

V is TRBV19 and J is TRBJ1-5; the D gene is possibly TRBD1 (6 bases). This CDR3 is 16 amino acids long. CDR1 is LNHDA and CDR2 is SQIVND in the germline V gene (reference sequence). V lost 4 bases and J 1 base, leaving 14 bases between the germline ends. The CDR3 DNA is TGTGCCAGTAGTACCCGGACAGCCCCAAGCAATCAGCCCCAGCATTTT. Translating gives CASSTRTAPSNQPQHF.

For the CDR3, the DNA is TGTGCCAGCAGCCCCGGACAGGGGGAGGCCTATGGCTACACCTTC. Translation gives CASSPGQGEAYGYTF. The chain carries TRBV5-8 and TRBJ1-2; the match to TRBD1 covers 10 bases. Germline CDR1 is SGHTS and CDR2 is YDEGEE. V gave up 4 bases and J gave up 4 bases; unmatched junction bases: 7. CDR3 length: 15 amino acids. Using reference TRBV5-8 and TRBJ1-2 for the parts outside the CDR3, the full variable domain is EAGVTQSPTHLIKTRGQQATLRCSPISGHTSVYWYQQALGLGLQFLLWYDEGEERNRGNFPPRFSGRQFPNYSSELNVNALELEDSALYLCASSPGQGEAYGYTFGSGTRLTVV.